Given below is one TCR beta chain in context. Its antigen remains unknown. The library protocol tagged individual cDNA molecules with unique molecular identifiers. One entry per CDR3 protein results from TCRdb running MiXCR on the 5' RACE reads. Of about 44,000 distinct CDR3 sequences in the sample, about a quarter were seen once. This record comes from a study of early T cells in non-severe SARS-CoV-2 infection. Study summary: From unsorted whole blood, bulk RNA was sequenced, and the chains remained unpaired.

V lost 4 bases, J lost 2 bases, and 7 bases stayed unmatched. CDR3 length equals 15 residues. CDR1 and CDR2 (germline): LGHNA, YNFKEQ. Study-level points and caveats: VDJdb matching, biased toward anti-spike CD8 responses, missed private and CD4 specificities.

V is TRBV4-2 and J is TRBJ2-7; 8 bases match TRBD1. This sample comprised whole blood, obtained at baseline. The clonotype originates from an adult who was a healthcare worker with PCR-confirmed SARS-CoV-2 infection or an uninfected control (not recorded which). DNA for the CDR3: TGTGCCAGCAGCCGATCTGGACAGGGTACCTACGAGCAGTACTTC. Amino acids: CASSRSGQGTYEQYF.